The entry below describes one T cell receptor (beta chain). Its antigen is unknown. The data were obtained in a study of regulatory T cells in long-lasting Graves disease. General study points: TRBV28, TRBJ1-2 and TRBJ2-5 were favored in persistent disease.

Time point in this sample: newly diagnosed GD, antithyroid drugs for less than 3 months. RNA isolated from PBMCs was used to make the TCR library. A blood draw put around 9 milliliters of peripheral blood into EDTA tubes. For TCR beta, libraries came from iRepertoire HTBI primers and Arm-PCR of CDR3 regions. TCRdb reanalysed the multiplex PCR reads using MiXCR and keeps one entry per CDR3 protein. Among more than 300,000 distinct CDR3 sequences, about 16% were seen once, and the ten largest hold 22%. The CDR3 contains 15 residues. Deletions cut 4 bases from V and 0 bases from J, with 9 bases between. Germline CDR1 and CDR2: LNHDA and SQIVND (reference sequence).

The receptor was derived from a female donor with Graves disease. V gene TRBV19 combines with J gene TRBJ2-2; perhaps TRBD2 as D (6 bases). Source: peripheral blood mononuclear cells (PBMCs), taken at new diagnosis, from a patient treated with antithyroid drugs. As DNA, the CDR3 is TGTGCCAGTAGTAATCCGGGAGCGAACACCGGGGAGCTGTTTTTT. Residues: CASSNPGANTGELFF. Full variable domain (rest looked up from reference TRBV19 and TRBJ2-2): DGGITQSPKYLFRKEGQNVTLSCEQNLNHDAMYWYRQDPGQGLRLIYYSQIVNDFQKGDIAEGYSVSREKKESFPLTVTSAQKNPTAFYLCASSNPGANTGELFFGEGSRLTVL.